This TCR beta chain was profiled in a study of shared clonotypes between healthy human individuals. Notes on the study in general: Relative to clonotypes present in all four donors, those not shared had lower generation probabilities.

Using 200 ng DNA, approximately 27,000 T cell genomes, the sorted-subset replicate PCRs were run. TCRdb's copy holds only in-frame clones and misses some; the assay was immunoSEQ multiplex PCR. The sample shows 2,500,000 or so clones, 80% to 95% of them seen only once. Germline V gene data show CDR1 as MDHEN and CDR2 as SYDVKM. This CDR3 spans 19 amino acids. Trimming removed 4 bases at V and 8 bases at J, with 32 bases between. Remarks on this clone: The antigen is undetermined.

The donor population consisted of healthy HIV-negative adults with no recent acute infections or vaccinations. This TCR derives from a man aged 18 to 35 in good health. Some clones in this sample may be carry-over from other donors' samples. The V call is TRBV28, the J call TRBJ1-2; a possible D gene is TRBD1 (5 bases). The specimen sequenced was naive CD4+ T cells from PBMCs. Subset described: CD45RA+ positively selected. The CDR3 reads CASSSPGSNRDLSGPGYTF. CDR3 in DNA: TGTGCCAGCAGTTCCCCAGGGTCAAACCGTGATCTTTCTGGTCCGGGCTACACCTTC.